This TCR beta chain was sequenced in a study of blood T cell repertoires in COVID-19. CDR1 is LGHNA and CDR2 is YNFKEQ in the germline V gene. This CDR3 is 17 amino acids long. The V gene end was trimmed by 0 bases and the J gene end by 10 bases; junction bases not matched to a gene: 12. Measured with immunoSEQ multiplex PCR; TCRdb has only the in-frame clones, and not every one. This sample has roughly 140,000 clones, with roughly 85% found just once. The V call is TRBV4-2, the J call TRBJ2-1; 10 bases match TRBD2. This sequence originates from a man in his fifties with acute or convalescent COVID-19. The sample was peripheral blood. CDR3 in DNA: TGTGCCAGCAGCCAAGATAGCAGGTCTAGCGGGAGTTGGGAGCAGTTCTTC. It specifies CASSQDSRSSGSWEQFF.